This T cell receptor (beta chain) was documented in a study of beta chain features in type 1 diabetes. Study outcomes and limitations: Any HLA type influence on TCRB rearrangement was left unresolved here. For type 1 diabetes patients, VDJ junctions showed fewer insertions and more deletions.

CDR1 is SGHTA, CDR2 FQGNSA, per germline. The ends were cut back, 8 bases at V and 3 bases at J, with 11 bases in the middle. The CDR3 length is 12 residues. Sorted CD4+ subsets: naive, central memory, regulatory, stem cell-like memory (CD45RO/CCR7/CD25/CD127/CD95/CD27 panel). Regarding this clone: What it binds is not known.

Expressed TCRB transcripts were sequenced after all isolated RNA was converted to cDNA. TCRdb's copy holds only in-frame clones and misses some; the assay was immunoSEQ multiplex PCR. This sample has about 200,000 clones; approximately 11% occur once, and the top ten carry roughly 1.4%. V usage is TRBV7-2 and J usage is TRBJ2-7, with D possibly TRBD1 on 5 matching bases. The sample taken for sequencing was central memory CD4+ T cells from blood. The source of this sequence is a man in his late teens or twenties in good health. CDR3 nucleotides: TGTGCCAGCGGGGCCAGTATCTACGAGCAGTACTTC. Translated, it gives CASGASIYEQYF.